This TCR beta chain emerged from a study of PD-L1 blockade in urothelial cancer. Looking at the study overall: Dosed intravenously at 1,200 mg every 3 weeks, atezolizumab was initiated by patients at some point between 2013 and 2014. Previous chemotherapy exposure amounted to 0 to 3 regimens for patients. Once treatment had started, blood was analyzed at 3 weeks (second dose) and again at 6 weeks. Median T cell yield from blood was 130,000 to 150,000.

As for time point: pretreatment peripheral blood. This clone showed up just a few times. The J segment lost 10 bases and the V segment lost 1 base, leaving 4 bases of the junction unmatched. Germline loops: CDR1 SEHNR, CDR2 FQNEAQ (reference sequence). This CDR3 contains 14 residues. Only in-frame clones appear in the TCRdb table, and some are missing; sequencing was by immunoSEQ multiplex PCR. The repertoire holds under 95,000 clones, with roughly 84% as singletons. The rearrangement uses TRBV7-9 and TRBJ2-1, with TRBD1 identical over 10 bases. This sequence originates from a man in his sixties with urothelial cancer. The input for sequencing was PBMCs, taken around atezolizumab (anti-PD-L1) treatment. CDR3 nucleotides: TGTGCCAGCAGCTTAGAGGGACAGGGGATAGAGCAGTTCTTC. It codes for CASSLEGQGIEQFF.